This TCR beta chain came from a study of cytomegalovirus exposure and HLA in healthy donors. CDR1 is SGHKS and CDR2 is YYEKEE in the germline V gene (reference sequence). The CDR3 spans 15 residues. V was cut by 4 bases and J by 6 bases, with 17 bases left in between. The study ran its PCR with 60 Vbeta and 13 Jbeta primers. The repertoire was sequenced with immunoSEQ multiplex PCR; TCRdb's copy has only in-frame clones and lacks some. The sample has roughly 170,000 clones; around three quarters are singletons. Sample: PBMCs. V gene TRBV5-5 combines with J gene TRBJ2-1, with a possible D match to TRBD2 (6 bases). This TCR came from a woman in her thirties in good health and CMV-seronegative. CDR3 sequence reads: CASSPRVSGVNEQFF. The CDR3 coding sequence is TGTGCCAGCAGCCCTAGGGTGTCGGGGGTCAATGAGCAGTTCTTC. The full variable domain, rest sourced from reference TRBV5-5 and TRBJ2-1, is DAGVTQSPTHLIKTRGQQVTLRCSPISGHKSVSWYQQVLGQGPQFIFQYYEKEERGRGNFPDRFSARQFPNYSSELNVNALLLGDSALYLCASSPRVSGVNEQFFGPGTRLTVL.